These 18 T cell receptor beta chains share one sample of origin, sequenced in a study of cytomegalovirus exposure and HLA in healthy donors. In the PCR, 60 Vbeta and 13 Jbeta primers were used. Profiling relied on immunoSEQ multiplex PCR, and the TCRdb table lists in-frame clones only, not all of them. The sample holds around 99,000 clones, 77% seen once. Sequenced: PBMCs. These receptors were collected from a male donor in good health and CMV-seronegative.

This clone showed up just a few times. The CDR3 nucleotides read TGTGCCAGCAGCCAAGGACTAGCGGGAGGTGTAGAGACCCAGTACTTC. It specifies CASSQGLAGGVETQYF. This sequence joins TRBV4-2 and TRBJ2-5; 13 positions agree with TRBD2. CDR1 and CDR2 (germline): LGHNA, YNFKEQ. The CDR3 is made up of 16 amino acids. V shed 1 base and J 4 bases; nucleotides not matched to a gene: 3.

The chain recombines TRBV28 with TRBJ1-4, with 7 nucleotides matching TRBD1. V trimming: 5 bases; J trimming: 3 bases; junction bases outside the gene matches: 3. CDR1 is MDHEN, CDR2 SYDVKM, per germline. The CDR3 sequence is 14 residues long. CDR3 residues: CASSKQGPNEKLFF. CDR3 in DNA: TGTGCCAGCAGTAAACAGGGGCCTAATGAAAAACTGTTTTTT.

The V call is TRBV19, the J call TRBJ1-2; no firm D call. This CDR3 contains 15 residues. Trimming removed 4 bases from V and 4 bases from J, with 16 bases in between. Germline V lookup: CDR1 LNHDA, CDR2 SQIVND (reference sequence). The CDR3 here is CASSTSWRLGYGYTF. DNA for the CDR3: TGTGCCAGTAGTACCTCCTGGCGCCTAGGCTATGGCTACACCTTC.

The CDR3 loop is CASSNRAGTDTQYF. CDR3 nucleotide sequence: TGCGCCAGCAGCAATCGAGCGGGGACAGATACGCAGTATTTT. The chain employs TRBV5-1 and TRBJ2-3; TRBD2 aligns across 7 bases. Trimming cost V 4 bases and J 3 bases; bases outside gene matches: 5. Germline CDR1 and CDR2: SGHRS and YFSETQ. The CDR3 runs to 14 residues. Full variable domain (remainder filled in from reference TRBV5-1 and TRBJ2-3): KAGVTQTPRYLIKTRGQQVTLSCSPISGHRSVSWYQQTPGQGLQFLFEYFSETQRNKGNFPGRFSGRQFSNSRSEMNVSTLELGDSALYLCASSNRAGTDTQYFGPGTRLTVL.

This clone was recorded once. The CDR3 DNA follows: TGTGCCAGAAGTCTCAATAGCGGGAAATCGCAGTATTTT. Protein product: CARSLNSGKSQYF. The V gene is TRBV5-3, the J gene TRBJ2-3, with 8 bases matching TRBD2. TRBV5-3 is an ORF for which the function is uncertain. J gave up 10 bases and V 5 bases, and 9 bases lay outside the gene matches. The CDR3 runs to 13 residues.

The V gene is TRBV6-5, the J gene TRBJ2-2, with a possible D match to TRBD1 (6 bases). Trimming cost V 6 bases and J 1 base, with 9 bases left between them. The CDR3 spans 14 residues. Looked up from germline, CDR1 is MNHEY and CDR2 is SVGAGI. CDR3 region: CASRVGQNTGELFF. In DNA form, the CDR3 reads TGTGCCAGCAGGGTGGGACAGAACACCGGGGAGCTGTTTTTT.

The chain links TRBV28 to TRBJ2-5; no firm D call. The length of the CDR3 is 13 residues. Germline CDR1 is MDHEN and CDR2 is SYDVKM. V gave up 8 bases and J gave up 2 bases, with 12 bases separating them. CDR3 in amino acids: CASGGFPQETQYF. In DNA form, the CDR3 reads TGTGCCAGCGGCGGCTTTCCTCAAGAGACCCAGTACTTC.

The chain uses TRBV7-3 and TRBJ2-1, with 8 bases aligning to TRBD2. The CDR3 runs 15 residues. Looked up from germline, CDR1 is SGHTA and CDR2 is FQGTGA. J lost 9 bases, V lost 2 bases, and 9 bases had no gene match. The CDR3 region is CASSLGSGAQGEQFF. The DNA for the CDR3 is TGTGCCAGCAGCTTAGGTAGCGGGGCTCAAGGTGAGCAGTTCTTC.

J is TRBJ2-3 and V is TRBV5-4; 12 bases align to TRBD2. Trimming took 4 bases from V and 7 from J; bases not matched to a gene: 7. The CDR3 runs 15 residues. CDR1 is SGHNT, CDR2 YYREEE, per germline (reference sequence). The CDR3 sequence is CASSEPGTSGYTQYF. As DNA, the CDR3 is TGTGCCAGCAGCGAACCCGGGACTAGCGGGTATACGCAGTATTTT.

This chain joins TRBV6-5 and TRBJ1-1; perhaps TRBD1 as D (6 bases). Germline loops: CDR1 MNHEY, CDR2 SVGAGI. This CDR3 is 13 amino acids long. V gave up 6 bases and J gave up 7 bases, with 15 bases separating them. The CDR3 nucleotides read TGTGCCAGCAGGCGAACAGGGACGGTTGAAGCTTTCTTT. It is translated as CASRRTGTVEAFF.

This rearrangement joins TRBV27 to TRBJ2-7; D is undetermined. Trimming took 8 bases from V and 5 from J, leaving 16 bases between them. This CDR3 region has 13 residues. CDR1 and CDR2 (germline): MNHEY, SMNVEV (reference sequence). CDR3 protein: CASSREAENEQYF. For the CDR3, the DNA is TGTGCCAGCTCCCGTGAGGCCGAAAACGAGCAGTACTTC.

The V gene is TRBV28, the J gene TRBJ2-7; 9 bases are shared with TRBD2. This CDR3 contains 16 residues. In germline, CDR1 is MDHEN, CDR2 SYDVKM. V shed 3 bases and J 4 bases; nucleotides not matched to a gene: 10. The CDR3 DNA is TGTGCCAGCAGTTTTGATCCAGCGGGAGGATCGTACGAGCAGTACTTC. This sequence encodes CASSFDPAGGSYEQYF.

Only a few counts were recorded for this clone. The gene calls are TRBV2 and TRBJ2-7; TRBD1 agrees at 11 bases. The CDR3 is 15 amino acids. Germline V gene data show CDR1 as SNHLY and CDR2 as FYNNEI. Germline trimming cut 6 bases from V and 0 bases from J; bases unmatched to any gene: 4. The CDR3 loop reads CASRWGQGGSYEQYF. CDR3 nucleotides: TGTGCCAGCAGATGGGGACAGGGGGGCTCCTACGAGCAGTACTTC. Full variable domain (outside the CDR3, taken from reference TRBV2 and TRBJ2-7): EPEVTQTPSHQVTQMGQEVILRCVPISNHLYFYWYRQILGQKVEFLVSFYNNEISEKSEIFDDQFSVERPDGSNFTLKIRSTKLEDSAMYFCASRWGQGGSYEQYFGPGTRLTVT.

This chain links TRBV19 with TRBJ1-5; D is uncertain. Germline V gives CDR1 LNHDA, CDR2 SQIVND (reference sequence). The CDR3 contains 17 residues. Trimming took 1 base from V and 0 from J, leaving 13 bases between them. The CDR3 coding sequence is TGTGCCAGTAGTATAGGAATCGGGGAGGGTAGCAATCAGCCCCAGCATTTT. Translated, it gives CASSIGIGEGSNQPQHF.

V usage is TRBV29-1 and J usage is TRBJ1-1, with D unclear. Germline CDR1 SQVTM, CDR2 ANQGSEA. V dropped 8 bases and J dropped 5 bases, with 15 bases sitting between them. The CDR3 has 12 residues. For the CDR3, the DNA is TGCAGCTTCCAGACCAGAGGGACTGAAGCTTTCTTT. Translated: CSFQTRGTEAFF.

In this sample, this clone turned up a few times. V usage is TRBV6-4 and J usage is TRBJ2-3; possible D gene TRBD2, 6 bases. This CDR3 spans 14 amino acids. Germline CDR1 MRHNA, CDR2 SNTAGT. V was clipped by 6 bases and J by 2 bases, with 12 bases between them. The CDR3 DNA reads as TGTGCCAGCAGCCACCGGGAGAACACAGATACGCAGTATTTT. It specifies CASSHRENTDTQYF.

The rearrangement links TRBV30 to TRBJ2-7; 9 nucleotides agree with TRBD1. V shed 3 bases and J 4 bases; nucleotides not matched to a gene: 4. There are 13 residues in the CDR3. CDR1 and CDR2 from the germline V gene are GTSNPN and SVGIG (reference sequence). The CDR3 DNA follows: TGTGCCTGGAGCCAGGGACAGGGTTACGAGCAGTACTTC. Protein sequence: CAWSQGQGYEQYF.

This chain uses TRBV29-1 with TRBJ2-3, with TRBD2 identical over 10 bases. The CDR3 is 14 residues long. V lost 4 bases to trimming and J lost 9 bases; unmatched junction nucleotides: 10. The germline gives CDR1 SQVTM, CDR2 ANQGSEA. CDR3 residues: CSVGSGGGPGTQYF. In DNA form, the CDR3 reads TGCAGCGTTGGAAGCGGGGGGGGTCCCGGCACGCAGTATTTT.